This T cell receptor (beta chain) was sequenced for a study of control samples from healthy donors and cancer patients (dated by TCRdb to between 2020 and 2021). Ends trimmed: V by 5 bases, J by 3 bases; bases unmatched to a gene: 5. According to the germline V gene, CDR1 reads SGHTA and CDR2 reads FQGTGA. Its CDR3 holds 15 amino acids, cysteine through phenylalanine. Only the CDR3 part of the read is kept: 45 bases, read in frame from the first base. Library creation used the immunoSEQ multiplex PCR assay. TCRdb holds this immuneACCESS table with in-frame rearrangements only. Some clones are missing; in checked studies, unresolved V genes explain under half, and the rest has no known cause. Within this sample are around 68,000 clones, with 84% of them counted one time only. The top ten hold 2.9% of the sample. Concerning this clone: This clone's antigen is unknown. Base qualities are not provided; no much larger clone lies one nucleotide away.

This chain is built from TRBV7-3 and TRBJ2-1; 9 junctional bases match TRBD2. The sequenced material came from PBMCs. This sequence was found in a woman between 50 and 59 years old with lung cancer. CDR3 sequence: CASSLGLALYNEQFF. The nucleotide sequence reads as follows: TGTGCCAGCAGCCTCGGACTAGCGCTCTACAATGAGCAGTTCTTC.